This paragraph reports one T cell receptor beta chain. The antigen is undetermined. The sample originates from a study of cytomegalovirus exposure and HLA in healthy donors. Overall study results and limits: CMV serostatus alone was available as immune exposure information.

Primers for the PCR totalled 60 Vbeta and 13 Jbeta. Repertoires were generated with immunoSEQ multiplex PCR, while TCRdb's copy carries only in-frame clones and drops some. The top ten clones hold around 4% of a sample with approximately 100,000 clones, about 68% of them seen once. Germline values: CDR1 GTSNPN, CDR2 SVGIG (reference sequence). V lost 6 bases to trimming and J lost 5 bases, with 20 bases between them. The CDR3 length is 14 residues. What was sequenced was PBMCs. The origin of this receptor is a man aged 25-40 years in good health and CMV-seropositive. The rearrangement uses TRBV30 and TRBJ2-7; D might be TRBD2 (6 bases). CDR3 protein: CACLRKGGVDEQYF. The DNA for the CDR3 is TGTGCCTGCCTGAGGAAAGGCGGGGTCGACGAGCAGTACTTC.